The 26 T cell receptor beta chains below come from one sample, sequenced in a study of shared clonotypes between healthy human individuals. CD45RO negativity and positive selection for CCR7 defined naive CD8 cells, a population that excluded terminally differentiated effector memory CD45RA+ cells. Sequencing was performed with immunoSEQ multiplex PCR; in TCRdb, only in-frame clones are kept and a portion is missing. The sample comprises over 800,000 clones, almost 95% of which are singletons, and approximately 25% rests with the top ten. Sequencing was carried out using naive CD8+ T cells sorted from blood. The receptors stem from a man aged 25-40 years in good health.

The rearrangement links TRBV30 to TRBJ1-2; TRBD1 is a possible D gene (6 bases). The V end was cut by 8 bases, the J end by 7 bases, with 17 bases between. CDR3 length equals 12 residues. Germline assignment: CDR1 GTSNPN and CDR2 SVGIG (reference sequence). This chain's CDR3 is CAGPGRQVGYTF. The CDR3 DNA reads as TGTGCCGGACCGGGGCGACAGGTTGGCTACACCTTC.

The rearrangement links TRBV21-1 to TRBJ2-7; TRBD2 was called by the table and not checked on the DNA. TRBV21-1 is recorded as a pseudogene. The CDR3 has 16 residues. The CDR3 nucleotides read TGTGCCAGCAGCACCTTTGGAGTCTACCCCCTCTACGAGCAGTACTTC. Its protein is CASSTFGVYPLYEQYF.

The CDR3 DNA is TGTGCCAGCTCACCACCGCCGACAGGGCCCTACGAGCAGTACTTC. It codes for CASSPPPTGPYEQYF. The V and J genes are TRBV18 and TRBJ2-7; 7 bases are a match to TRBD1. Germline values: CDR1 KGHSH, CDR2 LQKENI. The CDR3 runs to 15 residues. V was pared by 0 bases and J by 2 bases, with 4 bases of the junction left unmatched.

V gene TRBV28 combines with J gene TRBJ2-7; 14 bases match TRBD2. Trimming removed 3 bases from V and 3 bases from J; junction bases left unmatched: 4. Germline assignment: CDR1 MDHEN and CDR2 SYDVKM. The CDR3 is 16 amino acids. In DNA form, the CDR3 reads TGTGCCAGCAGTTTGACTAGCGGGAGGGGCGACTACGAGCAGTACTTC. Translation gives CASSLTSGRGDYEQYF.

V usage is TRBV28 and J usage is TRBJ1-2; 10 positions match TRBD1. The CDR3 loop spans 14 amino acids. V lost 3 bases and J lost 6; bases outside the gene matches: 4. Germline CDR1 MDHEN, CDR2 SYDVKM. CDR3 residues: CASSLGTGVHGYTF. Here the CDR3 DNA reads TGTGCCAGCAGTTTGGGGACAGGGGTTCATGGCTACACCTTC.

The genes are TRBV7-2 and TRBJ1-1; a possible D gene is TRBD1 (5 bases). The germline V gene has CDR1 SGHTA and CDR2 FQGNSA. Trimming took off 3 bases at V and 4 bases at J, with 12 bases between the two ends. There are 14 residues in the CDR3. This CDR3 is CASSLFGGVTEAFF. CDR3 DNA sequence: TGTGCCAGCAGCTTGTTCGGAGGGGTCACTGAAGCTTTCTTT.

Worth noting for this clone: Other DNA sequences of this sample code for an identical CDR3. The chain combines TRBV10-3 with TRBJ1-1; no clear D. Germline V gene sequence: CDR1 ENHRY, CDR2 SYGVKD. V lost 2 bases to trimming and J lost 4 bases, with 5 bases between them. This CDR3 has 12 amino acids. CDR3 DNA sequence: TGTGCCATCAGTGAGGGAGGCACTGAAGCTTTCTTT. It specifies CAISEGGTEAFF.

This chain connects TRBV10-2 to TRBJ1-4, with D perhaps matching TRBD1 (5 bases). Germline V gene lookup returns CDR1 WSHSY and CDR2 SAAADI. The CDR3 sequence is 14 residues long. Trimming removed 6 bases from V and 3 bases from J, with 11 bases in between. The DNA for the CDR3 is TGCGCCAGCAGCCACGGGGGTTCTAATGAAAAACTGTTTTTT. Amino acids: CASSHGGSNEKLFF.

This chain connects TRBV27 to TRBJ2-5, with a weak D call TRBD2 (5 bases). CDR3 size: 14 residues. Germline values: CDR1 MNHEY, CDR2 SMNVEV (reference sequence). V gave up 4 bases and J gave up 5 bases, with 14 bases separating them. In DNA, the CDR3 is TGTGCCAGCAGTTCACTGGGGTCGGGGGAGACCCAGTACTTC. Its translation is CASSSLGSGETQYF.

The V call is TRBV9, the J call TRBJ2-7; 7 bases are a match to TRBD1. There are 15 residues in the CDR3. Germline CDR1 reads SGDLS; CDR2 reads YYNGEE. Germline trimming cut 2 bases from V and 2 bases from J; bases unmatched to any gene: 7. The CDR3 nucleotides read TGTGCCAGCAGCGTTACAGGGGCCCGTACCTACGAGCAGTACTTC. Protein sequence: CASSVTGARTYEQYF.

A note on this clone: In the same sample, other DNA sequences code for this CDR3. The V gene is TRBV29-1, the J gene TRBJ2-1; TRBD2 aligns across 11 bases. The CDR3 consists of 13 residues. Germline-derived CDR1 and CDR2 are SQVTM and ANQGSEA. V lost 4 bases and J lost 6; bases outside the gene matches: 2. This CDR3 reads CSVGLAGGNEQFF. The CDR3 coding sequence is TGCAGCGTTGGTCTAGCGGGAGGCAATGAGCAGTTCTTC.

The chain joins TRBV7-2 to TRBJ2-7; D remains unclear. V gave up 1 base and J gave up 5 bases, with 12 bases separating them. CDR1 is SGHTA and CDR2 is FQGNSA in the germline V gene. This CDR3 is 14 amino acids long. CDR3 coding DNA: TGTGCCAGCAGCTTAGGGCGCCCGAGCGACGAGCAGTACTTC. It translates to CASSLGRPSDEQYF.

The V gene is TRBV9, the J gene TRBJ1-1; TRBD1 aligns across 7 bases. This CDR3 comprises 15 residues. Germline V CDR1 and CDR2: SGDLS, YYNGEE. V was clipped by 0 bases and J by 4 bases; unmatched bases: 6. The CDR3 here is CASSVGYDRATEAFF. The CDR3 nucleotides read TGTGCCAGCAGCGTAGGCTACGACAGGGCCACTGAAGCTTTCTTT.

The chain couples TRBV30 to TRBJ2-7, with D perhaps being TRBD1 or TRBD2 (5 bases each). Germline lookup yields CDR1 GTSNPN and CDR2 SVGIG (reference sequence). With 0 bases removed from V and 1 base from J, the gap between germline ends came to 10 bases. This CDR3 has 14 amino acids. The CDR3 loop is CAWSVLGGSYEQYF. The CDR3, as DNA: TGTGCCTGGAGTGTACTTGGGGGTTCCTACGAGCAGTACTTC.

The chain employs TRBV10-2 and TRBJ2-7; 15 nucleotides agree with TRBD2. CDR1 WSHSY and CDR2 SAAADI come from the germline V gene. Trimming at V came to 6 bases and at J to 7 bases, leaving 4 bases not matched to a gene. CDR3 length: 14 amino acids. In nucleotides, the CDR3 is TGCGCCAGCAGGGGACTAGCGGGAGGATTAGAGCAGTACTTC. Protein: CASRGLAGGLEQYF.

This clone appeared once. The J gene is TRBJ1-2, the V gene TRBV27, with 8 bases that match TRBD1. V lost 5 bases to trimming and J lost 7 bases; unmatched junction nucleotides: 15. CDR1 is MNHEY, CDR2 SMNVEV, per germline (reference sequence). CDR3 size: 16 residues. The CDR3 reads CASSILWTGPVSGYTF. CDR3 sequence (DNA): TGTGCCAGCAGTATCCTCTGGACAGGGCCGGTGTCTGGCTACACCTTC.

The chain combines TRBV2 with TRBJ1-1; D is uncertain. Deletions cut 4 bases from V and 5 bases from J, with 14 bases between. Germline V gene lookup returns CDR1 SNHLY and CDR2 FYNNEI. There are 14 residues in the CDR3. The CDR3 DNA reads as TGTGCCAGCAGTGCCGCACAGCGGAGGACTGAAGCTTTCTTT. Translation: CASSAAQRRTEAFF.

The rearrangement joins TRBV2 to TRBJ2-1; the match to TRBD2 covers 10 bases. The CDR3 length is 15 residues. Unmatched junction bases numbered 8, after V lost 4 bases and J lost 8 bases. Germline V CDR1 and CDR2: SNHLY, FYNNEI. CDR3 protein: CASSGTSGRRDEQFF. The CDR3 region has the DNA TGTGCCAGCAGTGGGACTAGCGGCCGGAGGGATGAGCAGTTCTTC. The whole variable domain, remainder taken from reference TRBV2 and TRBJ2-1, is EPEVTQTPSHQVTQMGQEVILRCVPISNHLYFYWYRQILGQKVEFLVSFYNNEISEKSEIFDDQFSVERPDGSNFTLKIRSTKLEDSAMYFCASSGTSGRRDEQFFGPGTRLTVL.

This rearrangement joins TRBV27 to TRBJ1-1, with D perhaps TRBD1 (6 bases). Germline V gives CDR1 MNHEY, CDR2 SMNVEV (reference sequence). CDR3 length equals 14 residues. V lost 2 bases and J lost 4, with 11 bases in between. CDR3: CASSLPGAGTEAFF. The CDR3 DNA reads as TGTGCCAGCAGTTTACCAGGGGCGGGCACTGAAGCTTTCTTT.

In this sample, this clone turned up a few times. V usage is TRBV10-1 and J usage is TRBJ2-1; the D is unclear. The CDR3 extends over 13 amino acids. Trimming removed 6 bases from V and 9 bases from J, with 15 bases in between. Germline V lookup: CDR1 WNHNN, CDR2 SYGVQD (reference sequence). The CDR3 DNA sequence: TGCGCCAGCAGCCTCGGGCCCTGGGGTGAGCAGTTCTTC. The encoded protein is CASSLGPWGEQFF.

The chain uses TRBV14 and TRBJ2-7; no firm D call. The germline CDR1 and CDR2 sequences are SGHDN and FVKESK. The CDR3 runs 13 residues. V lost 3 bases and J 0 bases, leaving 6 bases between the germline ends. The CDR3 DNA sequence: TGTGCCAGCAGCCAGGGAACCTCCTACGAGCAGTACTTC. Protein product: CASSQGTSYEQYF.

This clone was seen just once. The genes are TRBV7-9 and TRBJ2-1, with 8 nucleotides matching TRBD1. Germline V CDR1 and CDR2: SEHNR, FQNEAQ (reference sequence). V was pared by 5 bases and J by 4 bases, with 16 bases of the junction left unmatched. This CDR3 comprises 18 residues. DNA of the CDR3: TGTGCCAGCAGCCCCAAGGTTTCGGCAGGGGGCTATTACAATGAGCAGTTCTTC. It encodes CASSPKVSAGGYYNEQFF.

This clone occurred a few times. This rearrangement joins TRBV4-2 to TRBJ1-5; no clear D. V shed 1 base and J shed 0 bases, with 7 bases lying between them. Germline assignment: CDR1 LGHNA and CDR2 YNFKEQ. This CDR3 is 15 amino acids long. The CDR3 DNA follows: TGTGCCAGCAGCCAAGTCCCAGTTAGCAATCAGCCCCAGCATTTT. It encodes CASSQVPVSNQPQHF.

This chain uses TRBV7-9 with TRBJ2-1; D may be TRBD2 (6 bases). Germline loops: CDR1 SEHNR, CDR2 FQNEAQ (reference sequence). Trimming took 5 bases from V and 6 from J, leaving 17 bases between them. The CDR3 contains 15 residues. The CDR3 DNA is TGTGCCAGCAGCCCTACCGGGCGGGACCCCAATGAGCAGTTCTTC. Its protein is CASSPTGRDPNEQFF. The whole variable domain, filled in from reference TRBV7-9 and TRBJ2-1, reads DTGVSQNPRHKITKRGQNVTFRCDPISEHNRLYWYRQTLGQGPEFLTYFQNEAQLEKSRLLSDRFSAERPKGSFSTLEIQRTEQGDSAMYLCASSPTGRDPNEQFFGPGTRLTVL.

On this clone itself: The same CDR3 is also encoded by other DNA sequences in this sample. CDR3 loop: CASSLALAGEETQYF. In DNA form, the CDR3 reads TGCGCCAGCAGCTTGGCCCTAGCGGGCGAAGAGACCCAGTACTTC. The J gene is TRBJ2-5, the V gene TRBV5-1; TRBD2 matches 8 bases. The germline V gene encodes CDR1 SGHRS and CDR2 YFSETQ. The J segment lost 3 bases and the V segment lost 0 bases, leaving 4 bases of the junction unmatched. The CDR3 is 15 amino acids.

V is TRBV29-1 and J is TRBJ1-4; the D is unclear. Trimming removed 1 base at V and 13 bases at J, with 13 bases between. The CDR3 totals 12 residues. CDR1 and CDR2 (germline): SQVTM, ANQGSEA. The CDR3 coding sequence is TGCAGCGTTGAAGCCGATACAATGGGACTGTTTTTT. Encoded protein: CSVEADTMGLFF.